This T cell receptor (beta chain) was identified in a study of T cells expressing NK-cell markers. Study-wide context: From sorted CD3+CD56+NKG2C+, CD3+CD56+NKG2C- and CD3+CD56-NKG2C+ T cells came the TCR beta repertoires. Within the sequenced cohort of eight donors, seven exhibited HCMV seropositivity and one was seronegative. Study-level results: Leadership of the CD3+CD56-NKG2C+ fraction also belonged to these clonotypes in several donors.

In the case of this clonotype: Its matching antigen is unknown.

TCRdb reprocessed the 5' RACE reads; each CDR3 protein has one entry and no DNA is given. This sample's table has 500,000 or so distinct CDR3 sequences. This receptor was identified in a man aged 18 to 29 in good health. The sample consisted of blood T cells: a sorted CD56 or NKG2C T cell subset, CD4+ or CD8+ T cells, or bulk PBMC T cells (not recorded which).

CDR3: CASSKRADPNPNEQFF. V is TRBV11-2 and J is TRBJ2-1; the TCRdb D gene call, TRBD2, has no DNA to confirm it. Germline loops: CDR1 SGHAT, CDR2 FQNNGV. This CDR3 region has 16 residues.